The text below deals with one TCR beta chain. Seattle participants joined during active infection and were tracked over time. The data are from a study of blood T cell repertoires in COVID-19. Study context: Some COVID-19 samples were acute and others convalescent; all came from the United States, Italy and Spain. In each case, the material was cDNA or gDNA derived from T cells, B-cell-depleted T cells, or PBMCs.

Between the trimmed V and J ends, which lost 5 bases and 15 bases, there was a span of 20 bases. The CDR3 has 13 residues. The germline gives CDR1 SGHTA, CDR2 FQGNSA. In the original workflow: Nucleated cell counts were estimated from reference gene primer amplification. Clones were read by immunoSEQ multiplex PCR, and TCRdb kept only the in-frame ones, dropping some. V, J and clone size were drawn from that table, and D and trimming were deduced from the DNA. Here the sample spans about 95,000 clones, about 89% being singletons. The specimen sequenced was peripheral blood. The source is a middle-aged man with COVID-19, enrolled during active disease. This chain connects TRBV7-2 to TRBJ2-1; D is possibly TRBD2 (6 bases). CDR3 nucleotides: TGTGCCAGCAGCCGTCCGGGACTCAGACTTGTGTTCTTC. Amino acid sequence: CASSRPGLRLVFF.